This TCR beta chain was profiled in a study of blood T cell repertoires in COVID-19. On the study more broadly: PBMCs, B-cell-depleted T cells, or T cells were the source of the cDNA or gDNA that made up the material.

Per the original data handling: Amplifying reference gene primers gave estimates of nucleated cell counts. Assay used: immunoSEQ multiplex PCR; TCRdb lists only in-frame clones, some missing. That table supplies the V and J calls and clone size; D and trimming were determined from the DNA. Among approximately 100,000 clones listed, 80% to 95% were seen once. Germline V gene data show CDR1 as SQVTM and CDR2 as ANQGSEA. V was clipped by 3 bases and J by 7 bases; unmatched bases: 10. The CDR3 is 14 residues long. This TCR derives from a man in his 70s with acute or convalescent COVID-19. V gene TRBV29-1 combines with J gene TRBJ1-2; TRBD1 matches 8 bases. The specimen was peripheral blood. The CDR3 nucleotides are TGCAGCGTTGAGACGGGACAGGTATATGGTGGCTACACCTTC. Residues: CSVETGQVYGGYTF.